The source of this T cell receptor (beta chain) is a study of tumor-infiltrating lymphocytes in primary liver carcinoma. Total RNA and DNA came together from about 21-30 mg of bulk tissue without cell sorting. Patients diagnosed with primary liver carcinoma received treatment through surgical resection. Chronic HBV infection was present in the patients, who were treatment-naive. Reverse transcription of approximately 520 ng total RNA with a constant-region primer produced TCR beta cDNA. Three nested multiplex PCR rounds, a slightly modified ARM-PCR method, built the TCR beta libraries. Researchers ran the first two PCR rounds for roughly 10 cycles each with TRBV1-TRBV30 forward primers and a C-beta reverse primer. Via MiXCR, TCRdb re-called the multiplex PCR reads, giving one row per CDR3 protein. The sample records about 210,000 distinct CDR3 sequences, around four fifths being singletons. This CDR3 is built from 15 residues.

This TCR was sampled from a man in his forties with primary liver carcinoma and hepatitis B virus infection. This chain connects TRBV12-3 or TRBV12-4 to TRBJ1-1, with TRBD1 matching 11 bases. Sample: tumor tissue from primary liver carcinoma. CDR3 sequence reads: CGSSRTGGDDLSAFF. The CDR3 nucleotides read TGTGGCAGTAGTCGGACAGGGGGCGACGATCTTTCTGCTTTCTTT.